Each of the 21 T cell receptor beta chains below was sequenced from the same sample in a study of CD8 T cells in Susac syndrome. Random hexamers served to reverse transcribe roughly 0.45 to 1 ug RNA. In TCRdb, the immunoSEQ multiplex PCR reads were re-called with MiXCR into one record per CDR3 protein. The sample comprises a few hundred thousand distinct CDR3 sequences, more than 75% of which are singletons, and 0.095% to 0.14% rests with the top ten. The sequenced sample was CD8+ T cells from PBMCs. These receptors came from a human donor with multiple sclerosis.

This sequence joins TRBV12-5 and TRBJ1-4, with 10 bases lining up with TRBD1. V dropped 6 bases and J dropped 6; count of bases not matched to a gene: 7. This CDR3 has 15 amino acids. The germline V gene has CDR1 LGHNT and CDR2 FRNRAP. The CDR3 nucleotides are TGTGCTAGTGGCCGCCGGGACAGGGGCGATGAAAAACTGTTTTTT. Encoded protein: CASGRRDRGDEKLFF.

V usage is TRBV6-6 and J usage is TRBJ2-7, with unresolved D. The germline V gene encodes CDR1 MNHNY and CDR2 SVGAGI (reference sequence). The CDR3 has 12 amino acids. Deletions cut 2 bases from V and 4 bases from J, with 6 bases between. The CDR3 is CASSYLKYEQYF. CDR3 nucleotide sequence: TGTGCCAGCAGTTACCTCAAGTACGAGCAGTACTTC.

This clonotype was observed a handful of times. The chain couples TRBV6-5 to TRBJ1-4, with unresolved D. Trimming took off 2 bases at V and 7 bases at J, with 14 bases between the two ends. Germline V lookup: CDR1 MNHEY, CDR2 SVGAGI. The CDR3 is 15 residues long. CDR3 protein: CASSYNGGDREKLFF. CDR3 bases: TGTGCCAGCAGTTACAACGGCGGTGATCGTGAAAAACTGTTTTTT.

The chain uses TRBV4-1 and TRBJ2-1, with 7 positions matching TRBD1. The V gene end was trimmed by 0 bases and the J gene end by 0 bases; junction bases not matched to a gene: 5. This CDR3 spans 17 amino acids. Germline CDR1 reads MGHRA; CDR2 reads YSYEKL. The CDR3 loop is CASSQDSTGSSYNEQFF. The DNA of the CDR3 is TGCGCCAGCAGCCAAGACTCGACAGGGTCCTCCTACAATGAGCAGTTCTTC.

The rearrangement links TRBV4-1 to TRBJ1-4; the D gene is possibly TRBD1 (5 bases). Germline V gene sequence: CDR1 MGHRA, CDR2 YSYEKL. The V and J ends lost 0 bases and 4 bases respectively, with 9 bases between them. CDR3 length equals 15 residues. CDR3 sequence reads: CASSQDRGVNEKLFF. DNA of the CDR3: TGCGCCAGCAGCCAAGATCGAGGGGTTAATGAAAAACTGTTTTTT.

The chain employs TRBV27 and TRBJ2-7; 8 bases line up with TRBD1. J was trimmed by 0 bases and V by 0 bases; bases with no gene match: 4. CDR3 size: 16 residues. The germline CDR1 and CDR2 sequences are MNHEY and SMNVEV (reference sequence). The CDR3 DNA reads as TGTGCCAGCAGTTTATCCGGGACAGGAGGCTCCTACGAGCAGTACTTC. It specifies CASSLSGTGGSYEQYF.

This chain links TRBV19 with TRBJ2-1; 9 bases are a match to TRBD2. Germline CDR1 is LNHDA and CDR2 is SQIVND (reference sequence). The CDR3 runs to 15 residues. V gave up 3 bases and J gave up 7 bases; unmatched junction bases: 7. The chain's CDR3 is CASSMGTSGWNEQFF. CDR3 DNA: TGTGCCAGTAGTATGGGAACTAGCGGGTGGAATGAGCAGTTCTTC.

V is TRBV9 and J is TRBJ2-7; D is undetermined. The CDR3 spans 14 residues. The V gene lost 4 bases and the J gene lost 2 bases, with 13 bases spanning the gap. CDR1 is SGDLS and CDR2 is YYNGEE in the germline V gene. DNA for the CDR3: TGTGCCAGCAGCCACAATGAAGCTCCCTACGAGCAGTACTTC. This encodes CASSHNEAPYEQYF.

This sequence joins TRBV6-1 and TRBJ2-1, with D possibly being TRBD2 (6 bases). CDR1 is MNHNS and CDR2 is SASEGT in the germline V gene. The CDR3 extends over 16 amino acids. V was clipped by 2 bases and J by 1 base, with 12 bases between them. The CDR3 spells CASSEWGEGSYNEQFF. The CDR3 DNA reads TGTGCCAGCAGTGAATGGGGGGAAGGGTCCTACAATGAGCAGTTCTTC.

The rearrangement links TRBV5-5 to TRBJ2-1, with 7 bases matching TRBD2. The CDR3 length is 13 residues. Germline CDR1 SGHKS, CDR2 YYEKEE (reference sequence). Germline trimming cut 0 bases from V and 8 bases from J; bases unmatched to any gene: 2. The CDR3 DNA sequence: TGTGCCAGCAGCTTGGCCCGGGAGGATGAGCAGTTCTTC. Amino acids: CASSLAREDEQFF.

The chain uses TRBV19 and TRBJ2-7, with D perhaps matching TRBD2 (6 bases). The CDR3 contains 14 residues. Germline CDR1 LNHDA, CDR2 SQIVND (reference sequence). V lost 7 bases to trimming and J lost 2 bases, with 15 bases between them. CDR3: CASTPGREPYEQYF. The CDR3 nucleotides read TGTGCCAGTACCCCGGGACGGGAGCCCTACGAGCAGTACTTC.

V gene TRBV4-1 combines with J gene TRBJ1-2; D might be TRBD1 (5 bases). This CDR3 region has 13 residues. Trimming removed 2 bases at V and 2 bases at J, with 6 bases between. Germline CDR1 MGHRA, CDR2 YSYEKL. DNA of the CDR3: TGCGCCAGCAGCCAATACAGGAACTATGGCTACACCTTC. It codes for CASSQYRNYGYTF.

The J gene is TRBJ2-2, the V gene TRBV6-1, with unresolved D. Trimming cost V 1 base and J 0 bases, with 6 bases left between them. CDR3 length equals 15 residues. The germline gives CDR1 MNHNS, CDR2 SASEGT. CDR3 region: CASSEEVTNTGELFF. The DNA for the CDR3 is TGTGCCAGCAGTGAAGAGGTTACGAACACCGGGGAGCTGTTTTTT.

The chain uses TRBV7-9 and TRBJ2-2; D tentatively fits TRBD1 or TRBD2 (5 bases each). Trimming took 6 bases from V and 1 from J, leaving 15 bases between them. The CDR3 extends over 16 amino acids. Per germline, CDR1 SEHNR and CDR2 FQNEAQ (reference sequence). Here the CDR3 reads CASRTGAGKNTGELFF. The CDR3 nucleotides are TGTGCCAGCAGGACCGGGGCAGGAAAGAACACCGGGGAGCTGTTTTTT.

The chain is built from TRBV5-6 and TRBJ2-1; D unresolved. Looked up from germline, CDR1 is SGHDT and CDR2 is YYEEEE. The CDR3 covers 14 residues. V was clipped by 0 bases and J by 3 bases, with 7 bases between them. CDR3 amino acids: CASSLDKLYNEQFF. The DNA for the CDR3 is TGTGCCAGCAGCTTGGACAAACTCTACAATGAGCAGTTCTTC.

In this sample, this clonotype turned up a few times. The chain has TRBV12-3 or TRBV12-4 and TRBJ2-1, with D unclear. V was cut by 3 bases and J by 9 bases, with 6 bases left in between. CDR3 length: 11 amino acids. As DNA, the CDR3 is TGTGCCAGCAGTTTGGGGTTTGAGCAGTTCTTC. It yields the protein CASSLGFEQFF.

On this clonotype itself: The CDR3 ends on some other residue instead of the conserved phenylalanine or tryptophan, so this is likely a read error. The rearrangement links TRBV28 to TRBJ1-3, with TRBD1 identical over 9 bases. Trimming removed 5 bases from V and 0 bases from J; junction bases left unmatched: 8. The CDR3 consists of 17 residues. The germline gives CDR1 MDHEN, CDR2 SYDVKM. The CDR3 DNA sequence: TGTGCCAGCAGTCTCCCGGGACAGGGACTCTCTGGAAACACCATATATCTT. This translates into CASSLPGQGLSGNTIYL.

The chain is built from TRBV9 and TRBJ1-4; TRBD1 aligns across 10 bases. Trimming removed 7 bases from V and 8 bases from J; junction bases left unmatched: 5. Germline loops: CDR1 SGDLS, CDR2 YYNGEE. CDR3 size: 13 residues. In DNA, the CDR3 is TGTGCCAGCGGAGGACAGGGGGGCGAAAAACTGTTTTTT. This translates into CASGGQGGEKLFF.

The V gene is TRBV7-2, the J gene TRBJ2-3; D remains unclear. Trimming took 4 bases from V and 2 from J, leaving 7 bases between them. The CDR3 totals 13 residues. The germline gives CDR1 SGHTA, CDR2 FQGNSA. As DNA, the CDR3 is TGTGCCAGCAGCTCCCCCGCCACAGATACGCAGTATTTT. It encodes CASSSPATDTQYF.

The chain has TRBV19 and TRBJ1-2; D gene uncertain. Germline loops: CDR1 LNHDA, CDR2 SQIVND (reference sequence). The CDR3 has 15 amino acids. Trimming took off 6 bases at V and 0 bases at J, with 14 bases between the two ends. The CDR3 DNA reads TGTGCCAGTAGCCCAAACCGAAAAGCTAACTATGGCTACACCTTC. Protein: CASSPNRKANYGYTF.

The chain links TRBV27 to TRBJ2-3; tentative D call: TRBD2 (5 bases). There are 17 residues in the CDR3. Looked up from germline, CDR1 is MNHEY and CDR2 is SMNVEV (reference sequence). V lost 2 bases and J lost 6, with 21 bases in between. This CDR3 is CASSLGVSVTLEDTQYF. CDR3 DNA: TGTGCCAGCAGTTTAGGGGTTAGCGTCACCTTGGAGGATACGCAGTATTTT.